Following are 15 T cell receptor beta chains from one sample sequenced in a study of T cells in localized non-small cell lung cancer. Profiling relied on immunoSEQ multiplex PCR, and the TCRdb table lists in-frame clones only, not all of them. Of some 72,000 clones in the sample, about 83% are singletons; the top ten hold over 2.5%. The sequenced sample was peripheral blood, obtained before any cancer treatment. The source of these receptors is a man aged 40-75 years with stage I lung adenocarcinoma.

The gene calls are TRBV5-6 and TRBJ2-1; 7 bases are shared with TRBD2. The CDR3 extends over 16 amino acids. V was pared by 2 bases and J by 5 bases, with 10 bases of the junction left unmatched. Germline V gene lookup returns CDR1 SGHDT and CDR2 YYEEEE. CDR3 in DNA: TGTGCCAGCAGCTTATTTTACGGGCTAGCGGACAATGAGCAGTTCTTC. Protein: CASSLFYGLADNEQFF.

The chain joins TRBV6-5 to TRBJ1-6; D is perhaps TRBD1 (5 bases). Germline-derived CDR1 and CDR2 are MNHEY and SVGAGI. V dropped 1 base and J dropped 6 bases, with 7 bases sitting between them. The CDR3 totals 14 residues. CDR3 sequence: CASSYLQVNSPLHF. CDR3 DNA sequence: TGTGCCAGCAGTTACTTACAGGTTAATTCACCCCTCCACTTT.

V and J are TRBV7-2 and TRBJ1-2; D may be TRBD1 (5 bases). The CDR3 runs to 15 residues. Trimming removed 3 bases from V and 7 bases from J, with 18 bases in between. Looked up from germline, CDR1 is SGHTA and CDR2 is FQGNSA. CDR3 DNA: TGTGCCAGCAGCTTTGCCGGGACCCTACGGGGTGGCTACACCTTC. Amino acid sequence: CASSFAGTLRGGYTF.

This chain uses TRBV7-2 with TRBJ1-1; D possibly corresponds to TRBD1 (5 bases). Germline CDR1 SGHTA, CDR2 FQGNSA. Trimming pared 5 bases from V and 0 bases from J, leaving 7 bases between. The length of the CDR3 is 13 residues. The CDR3 DNA follows: TGTGCCAGCAGCCGACAGATGAACACTGAAGCTTTCTTT. Amino acid sequence: CASSRQMNTEAFF. Full variable domain (rest looked up from reference TRBV7-2 and TRBJ1-1): GAGVSQSPSNKVTEKGKDVELRCDPISGHTALYWYRQSLGQGLEFLIYFQGNSAPDKSGLPSDRFSAERTGGSVSTLTIQRTQQEDSAVYLCASSRQMNTEAFFGQGTRLTVV.

This clone was counted a single time. This chain uses TRBV19 with TRBJ2-3, with no clear D. Trimming stripped 6 bases from V and 0 bases from J, with 13 bases between. CDR3 size: 15 residues. The germline gives CDR1 LNHDA, CDR2 SQIVND (reference sequence). The DNA of the CDR3 is TGTGCCAGTAGCGAGTGGGCGGCTAGCACAGATACGCAGTATTTT. Protein: CASSEWAASTDTQYF.

The chain joins TRBV28 to TRBJ2-7; the match to TRBD2 covers 8 bases. V lost 0 bases, J lost 2 bases, and 6 bases stayed unmatched. The CDR3 runs to 16 residues. Germline V gene lookup returns CDR1 MDHEN and CDR2 SYDVKM. CDR3 sequence reads: CASSLWTQREPYEQYF. CDR3 sequence (DNA): TGTGCCAGCAGTTTATGGACCCAGCGGGAGCCCTACGAGCAGTACTTC.

The rearrangement links TRBV6-6 to TRBJ2-7, with 7 bases matching TRBD1. The CDR3 has 16 residues. Germline V gene sequence: CDR1 MNHNY, CDR2 SVGAGI (reference sequence). The V and J ends lost 2 bases and 3 bases, in that order; junction bases with no gene match: 10. The CDR3: CASSYPRDSGDYEQYF. CDR3 coding DNA: TGTGCCAGCAGTTACCCAAGGGACAGCGGCGACTACGAGCAGTACTTC.

This rearrangement joins TRBV7-8 to TRBJ2-2; the match to TRBD2 covers 12 bases. After removal of 6 bases from V and 1 base from J, the junction contained 6 bases not matched to a gene. Germline V lookup: CDR1 SGHVS, CDR2 FQNEAQ. The CDR3 totals 17 residues. CDR3 protein: CASRSTSGSGNTGELFF. The CDR3, as DNA: TGTGCCAGCAGATCGACTAGCGGGAGCGGGAACACCGGGGAGCTGTTTTTT. Complete variable domain (other parts from reference TRBV7-8 and TRBJ2-2): GAGVSQSPRYKVAKRGQDVALRCDPISGHVSLFWYQQALGQGPEFLTYFQNEAQLDKSGLPSDRFFAERPEGSVSTLKIQRTQQEDSAVYLCASRSTSGSGNTGELFFGEGSRLTVL.

The CDR3 protein is CASSSTLLNTEAFF. The CDR3 DNA follows: TGTGCCAGCAGCTCGACGCTATTGAACACTGAAGCTTTCTTT. The chain joins TRBV7-2 to TRBJ1-1; no definite D call. The CDR3 covers 14 residues. Germline assignment: CDR1 SGHTA and CDR2 FQGNSA. The V end was cut by 4 bases, the J end by 0 bases, with 9 bases between.

CDR3 DNA: TGTGCCAGCCCCACAGATGGCTACACCTTC. Its translation is CASPTDGYTF. This chain uses TRBV6-5 with TRBJ1-2; D unclear. The length of the CDR3 is 10 residues. Trimming cost V 8 bases and J 6 bases, with 7 bases left between them. CDR1 and CDR2 from the germline V gene are MNHEY and SVGAGI.

This chain links TRBV5-8 with TRBJ2-5; D remains unclear. The CDR3 extends over 14 amino acids. Trimming removed 3 bases at V and 1 base at J, with 10 bases between. CDR1 is SGHTS, CDR2 YDEGEE, per germline. CDR3 sequence (DNA): TGTGCCAGCAGCTCGTCCGTATTCCAAGAGACCCAGTACTTC. It codes for CASSSSVFQETQYF. Together with reference TRBV5-8 and TRBJ2-5, the CDR3 gives the full variable domain: EAGVTQSPTHLIKTRGQQATLRCSPISGHTSVYWYQQALGLGLQFLLWYDEGEERNRGNFPPRFSGRQFPNYSSELNVNALELEDSALYLCASSSSVFQETQYFGPGTRLLVL.

CDR3 bases: TGTGCCAGCAGCCACCCGGAGGGGGTAGATGACTATGGCTACACCTTC. Its protein product is CASSHPEGVDDYGYTF. This chain links TRBV13 with TRBJ1-2; a possible D gene is TRBD1 (6 bases). This CDR3 is 16 amino acids long. Germline CDR1 PRHDT, CDR2 FYEKMQ (reference sequence). V was shortened by 5 bases and J by 3 bases, with 19 bases between the two germline ends.

V and J are TRBV19 and TRBJ2-6, with TRBD1 matching over 9 bases. Germline values: CDR1 LNHDA, CDR2 SQIVND (reference sequence). J was trimmed by 1 base and V by 4 bases; bases with no gene match: 5. This CDR3 contains 17 residues. The CDR3 loop is CASSTGTGTSGANVLTF. CDR3 sequence (DNA): TGTGCCAGTAGTACCGGGACAGGGACGTCTGGGGCCAACGTCCTGACTTTC.

The V and J genes are TRBV2 and TRBJ2-7, with 7 nucleotides matching TRBD1. Germline lookup yields CDR1 SNHLY and CDR2 FYNNEI. Trimming cost V 8 bases and J 2 bases; bases outside gene matches: 9. The CDR3 runs to 14 residues. Here the CDR3 reads CASDSGGSTYEQYF. Here the CDR3 DNA reads TGTGCCAGCGACTCAGGGGGTTCTACCTACGAGCAGTACTTC.

The rearrangement joins TRBV29-1 to TRBJ2-1; D is possibly TRBD1 or TRBD2 (6 bases each). The V end was cut by 6 bases, the J end by 9 bases, with 9 bases between. The CDR3 is 10 amino acids. Germline CDR1 and CDR2: SQVTM and ANQGSEA. This CDR3 reads CSVGGSEQFF. In nucleotides, the CDR3 is TGCAGCGTGGGGGGCAGTGAGCAGTTCTTC.